A selection of T cell receptor beta chains follows, all from one sample in a study of T cells in narcolepsy. The data were produced by immunoSEQ multiplex PCR, yet TCRdb's version contains in-frame clones alone and is incomplete. The sample has under 30,000 clones, over 75% seen once. The sequenced material came from CD45RA- memory CD4+ T cells from PBMCs. These receptor sequences come from a human donor with narcolepsy. The CDR3 runs from the conserved cysteine through the conserved F or W. D genes are given only for firm matches. A row's size may be missing; if present it is once, few, many or a size class.

j_call,d_call,v_call,clone_size,cdr3_aa,cdr3_nt
TRBJ2-7,TRBD2,TRBV6-1,.,CASSEATLGTTEQYF,TGTGCCAGCAGTGAAGCAACCCTGGGGACTACGGAGCAGTACTTC
TRBJ2-3,TRBD1,TRBV5-4,few,CASSGRQGAHPSTDTQYF,TGTGCCAGCAGCGGGAGACAGGGGGCCCATCCTAGCACAGATACGCAGTATTTT
TRBJ2-7,TRBD1,TRBV18,.,CASSPLTGEREQYF,TGTGCCAGCTCACCCCTGACAGGGGAGCGCGAGCAGTACTTC
TRBJ2-7,TRBD1,TRBV11-2,.,CASSLGQTYEQYF,TGTGCCAGCAGCTTGGGACAGACCTACGAGCAGTACTTC
TRBJ2-5,TRBD2,TRBV5-1,.,CASSYGGGETQYF,TGCGCCAGCAGCTACGGCGGGGGAGAGACCCAGTACTTC
TRBJ2-5,.,TRBV30,.,CASGEMQSQYF,TGTGCCTCGGGGGAAATGCAGAGCCAGTACTTC
TRBJ2-3,TRBD1,TRBV4-3,few,CASSPRGQGTDTQYF,TGCGCCAGCAGCCCCCGTGGACAGGGAACAGATACGCAGTATTTT
TRBJ2-5,TRBD1,TRBV6-1,.,CASSEQLRRGRLQETQYF,TGTGCCAGCAGTGAACAGTTACGCAGGGGGCGCTTACAAGAGACCCAGTACTTC
TRBJ2-1,.,TRBV14,.,CASGGALSDEQFF,TGTGCCAGCGGGGGGGCCCTATCGGATGAGCAGTTCTTC
TRBJ2-5,TRBD1,TRBV11-2,.,CASSLEWTGGETQYF,TGTGCCAGCAGCTTAGAATGGACAGGGGGAGAGACCCAGTACTTC
TRBJ2-7,TRBD1,TRBV6-1,.,CASSGGTAIYEQYF,TGTGCCAGCAGTGGGGGGACAGCCATCTACGAGCAGTACTTC
TRBJ2-7,.,TRBV11-1,.,CASSLFTGYEQYF,TGTGCCAGCAGCTTATTTACTGGCTACGAGCAGTACTTC
TRBJ1-2,.,TRBV19,.,CAVGTGLGYTF,TGTGCCGTAGGGACGGGACTCGGCTACACCTTC
TRBJ2-7,.,TRBV5-4,.,CASSRGIGVQYF,TGTGCCAGCAGCAGGGGTATAGGTGTGCAGTACTTC
TRBJ2-6,TRBD1,TRBV11-2,.,CASSAGQVIGANVLTF,TGTGCCAGCAGCGCAGGACAGGTCATTGGGGCCAACGTCCTGACTTTC
TRBJ2-1,TRBD2,TRBV27,.,CASRNRGGVSNEQFF,TGTGCCAGCCGGAACCGGGGGGGTGTTAGCAATGAGCAGTTCTTC
TRBJ2-2,.,TRBV7-8,once,CASSVKASNTGELFF,TGTGCCAGCAGCGTCAAGGCATCAAACACCGGGGAGCTGTTTTTT
TRBJ1-5,TRBD1,TRBV2,.,CASSPTGFNQPQHF,TGTGCCAGCAGCCCGACAGGGTTCAATCAGCCCCAGCATTTT
TRBJ2-1,.,TRBV7-2,.,CASSLRGQGSNEQFF,TGTGCCAGCAGCTTACGCGGTCAGGGAAGCAATGAGCAGTTCTTC
TRBJ2-2,.,TRBV7-6,.,CASSLDYRLTGELFF,TGTGCCAGCAGCTTAGATTACAGGCTCACCGGGGAGCTGTTTTTT
TRBJ2-2,.,TRBV5-1,.,CASSLDDTGELFF,TGCGCCAGCAGCTTGGACGACACCGGGGAGCTGTTTTTT
TRBJ2-7,.,TRBV7-2,.,CASSLEGRGAEQYF,TGTGCCAGCAGCCTAGAGGGCAGGGGCGCCGAGCAGTACTTC
TRBJ2-1,TRBD1,TRBV6-5,.,CASRRQGARNEQFF,TGTGCCAGCAGACGGCAGGGGGCGCGTAATGAGCAGTTCTTC
TRBJ1-2,.,TRBV27,.,CASSPVGPNYGYTF,TGTGCCAGCAGTCCCGTCGGGCCTAACTATGGCTACACCTTC